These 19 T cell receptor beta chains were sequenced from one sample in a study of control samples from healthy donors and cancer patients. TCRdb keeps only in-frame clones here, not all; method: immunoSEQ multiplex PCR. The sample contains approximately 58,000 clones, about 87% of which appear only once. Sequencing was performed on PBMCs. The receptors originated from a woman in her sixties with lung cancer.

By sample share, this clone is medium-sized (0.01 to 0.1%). CDR3 sequence reads: CASKRDSNQPQHF. The CDR3 nucleotides read TGTGCCAGCAAACGGGATAGCAATCAGCCCCAGCATTTT. The chain employs TRBV2 and TRBJ1-5; the D is unclear. V was cut by 7 bases and J by 0 bases, with 7 bases left in between. CDR1 and CDR2 from the germline V gene are SNHLY and FYNNEI. The CDR3 covers 13 residues.

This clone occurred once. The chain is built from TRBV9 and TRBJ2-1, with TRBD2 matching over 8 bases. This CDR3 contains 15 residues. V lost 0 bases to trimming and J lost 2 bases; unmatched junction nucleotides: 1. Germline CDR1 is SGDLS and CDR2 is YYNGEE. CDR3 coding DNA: TGTGCCAGCAGCGTAGGTAGCGGGACCTACAATGAGCAGTTCTTC. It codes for CASSVGSGTYNEQFF.

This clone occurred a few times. In DNA, the CDR3 is TGCGCCAGCAGCTTGCAGGTCACCGGGGAGCTGTTTTTT. Translation gives CASSLQVTGELFF. The chain carries TRBV5-1 and TRBJ2-2; no firm D call. Per germline, CDR1 SGHRS and CDR2 YFSETQ. This CDR3 is built from 13 residues. V was clipped by 1 base and J by 4 bases, with 5 bases between them.

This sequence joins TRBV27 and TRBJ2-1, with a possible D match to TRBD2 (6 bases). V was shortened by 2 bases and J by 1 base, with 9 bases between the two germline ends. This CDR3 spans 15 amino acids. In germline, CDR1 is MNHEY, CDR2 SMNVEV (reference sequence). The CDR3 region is CASSLGGSSYNEQFF. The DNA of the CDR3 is TGTGCCAGCAGTTTAGGAGGGAGTTCCTACAATGAGCAGTTCTTC.

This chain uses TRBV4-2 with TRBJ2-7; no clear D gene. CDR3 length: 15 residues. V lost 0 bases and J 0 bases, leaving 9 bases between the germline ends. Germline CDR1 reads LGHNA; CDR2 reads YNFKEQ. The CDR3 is CASSQDPSSSYEQYF. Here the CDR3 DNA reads TGTGCCAGCAGCCAAGATCCCAGCTCCTCCTACGAGCAGTACTTC.

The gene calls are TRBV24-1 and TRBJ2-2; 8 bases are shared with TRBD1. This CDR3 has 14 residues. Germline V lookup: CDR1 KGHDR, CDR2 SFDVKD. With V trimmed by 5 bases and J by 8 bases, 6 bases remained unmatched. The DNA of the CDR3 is TGTGCCACCAGTGCAGGGGGCCGGGGTGGGGAGCTGTTTTTT. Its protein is CATSAGGRGGELFF.

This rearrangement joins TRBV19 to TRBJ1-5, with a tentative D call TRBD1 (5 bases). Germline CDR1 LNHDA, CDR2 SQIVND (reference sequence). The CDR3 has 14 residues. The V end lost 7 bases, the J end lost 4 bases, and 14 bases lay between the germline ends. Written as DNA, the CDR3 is TGTGCCAGTAATGTTCGACCAGGGAATCAGCCCCAGCATTTT. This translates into CASNVRPGNQPQHF.

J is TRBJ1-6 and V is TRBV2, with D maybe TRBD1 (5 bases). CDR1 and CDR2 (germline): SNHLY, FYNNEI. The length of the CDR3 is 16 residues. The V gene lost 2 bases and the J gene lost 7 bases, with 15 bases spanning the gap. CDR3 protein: CASSEYREGPNSPLHF. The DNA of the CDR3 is TGTGCCAGCAGTGAATATAGGGAGGGGCCGAATTCACCCCTCCACTTT.

CDR3 protein: CASSLSNLGWGSTDTQYF. CDR3 bases: TGTGCCAGCAGTTTATCAAATTTGGGATGGGGTAGCACAGATACGCAGTATTTT. The chain recombines TRBV27 with TRBJ2-3; no clear D. V lost 0 bases to trimming and J lost 0 bases, with 16 bases between them. CDR1 MNHEY and CDR2 SMNVEV come from the germline V gene (reference sequence). The CDR3 is 18 residues long.

CDR3 sequence reads: CASSEFDGGVKAGNEQFF. CDR3 bases: TGTGCCAGCAGTGAATTTGATGGCGGGGTTAAGGCGGGCAATGAGCAGTTCTTC. The rearrangement links TRBV25-1 to TRBJ2-1, with a possible D match to TRBD2 (6 bases). V lost 1 base and J lost 6, with 22 bases in between. Germline CDR1 MGHDK, CDR2 SYGVNS. This CDR3 comprises 18 residues.

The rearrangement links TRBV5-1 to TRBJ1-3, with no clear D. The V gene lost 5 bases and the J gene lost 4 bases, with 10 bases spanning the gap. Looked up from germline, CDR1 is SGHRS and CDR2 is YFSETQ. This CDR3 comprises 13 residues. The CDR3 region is CASRPDPGNTIYF. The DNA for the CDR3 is TGCGCCAGCAGACCGGACCCCGGAAACACCATATATTTT.

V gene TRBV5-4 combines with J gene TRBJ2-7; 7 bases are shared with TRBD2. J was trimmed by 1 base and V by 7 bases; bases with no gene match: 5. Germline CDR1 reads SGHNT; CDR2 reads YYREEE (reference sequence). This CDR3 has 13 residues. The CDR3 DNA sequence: TGTGCCAGCGGGGGTAGCGGGTCCTACGAGCAGTACTTC. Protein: CASGGSGSYEQYF.

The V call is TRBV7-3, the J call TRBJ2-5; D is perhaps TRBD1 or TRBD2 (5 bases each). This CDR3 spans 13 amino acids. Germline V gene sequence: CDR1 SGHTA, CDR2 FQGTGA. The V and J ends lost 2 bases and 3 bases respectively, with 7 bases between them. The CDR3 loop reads CASSLGGKETQYF. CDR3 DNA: TGTGCCAGCAGCTTAGGGGGTAAAGAGACCCAGTACTTC.

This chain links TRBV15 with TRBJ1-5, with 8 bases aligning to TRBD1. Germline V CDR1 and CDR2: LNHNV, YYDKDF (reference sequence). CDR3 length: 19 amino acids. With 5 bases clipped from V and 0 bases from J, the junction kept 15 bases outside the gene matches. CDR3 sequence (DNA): TGTGCCACCAGCGGGAATATGGGACAGGTTAGGGATAGCAATCAGCCCCAGCATTTT. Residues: CATSGNMGQVRDSNQPQHF.

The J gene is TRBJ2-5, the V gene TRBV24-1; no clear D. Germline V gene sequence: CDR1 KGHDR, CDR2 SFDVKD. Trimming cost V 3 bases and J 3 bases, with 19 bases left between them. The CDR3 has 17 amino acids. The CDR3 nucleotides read TGTGCCACCAGTGATCCCCCGGGTTCCCAAAAGGAAGAGACCCAGTACTTC. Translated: CATSDPPGSQKEETQYF.

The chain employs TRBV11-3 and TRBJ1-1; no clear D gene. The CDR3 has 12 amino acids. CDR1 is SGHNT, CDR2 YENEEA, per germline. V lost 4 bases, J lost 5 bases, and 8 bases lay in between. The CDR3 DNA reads TGTGCCAGCAGCTGGGGAAGGACTGAAGCTTTCTTT. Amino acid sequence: CASSWGRTEAFF. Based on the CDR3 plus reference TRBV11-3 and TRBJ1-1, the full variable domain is EAGVVQSPRYKIIEKKQPVAFWCNPISGHNTLYWYLQNLGQGPELLIRYENEEAVDDSQLPKDRFSAERLKGVDSTLKIQPAELGDSAVYLCASSWGRTEAFFGQGTRLTVV.

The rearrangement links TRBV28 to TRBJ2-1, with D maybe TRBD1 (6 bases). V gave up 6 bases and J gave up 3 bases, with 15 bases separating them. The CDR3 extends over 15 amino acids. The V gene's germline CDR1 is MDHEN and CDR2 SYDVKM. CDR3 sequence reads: CASSPPGQLYNEQFF. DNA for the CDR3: TGTGCCAGCAGCCCTCCGGGACAACTCTACAATGAGCAGTTCTTC.

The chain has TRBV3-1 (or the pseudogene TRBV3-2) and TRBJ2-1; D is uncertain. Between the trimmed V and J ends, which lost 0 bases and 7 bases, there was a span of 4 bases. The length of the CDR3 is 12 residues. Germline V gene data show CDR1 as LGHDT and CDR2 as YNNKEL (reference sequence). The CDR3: CASSQDWNEQFF. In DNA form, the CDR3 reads TGTGCCAGCAGCCAAGATTGGAATGAGCAGTTCTTC.

Here the CDR3 reads CASSRGTGQETQYF. CDR3 nucleotide sequence: TGTGCCAGCAGCCGCGGGACAGGACAAGAGACCCAGTACTTC. This chain connects TRBV5-4 to TRBJ2-5, with 8 positions matching TRBD1. V was pared by 4 bases and J by 2 bases, with 4 bases of the junction left unmatched. This CDR3 is built from 14 residues. The germline CDR1 and CDR2 sequences are SGHNT and YYREEE (reference sequence).